This TCR beta chain was documented in a study of blood T cell repertoires in COVID-19. The CDR3 loop spans 19 amino acids. Per the germline V gene, CDR1 is LNHDA and CDR2 is SQIVND (reference sequence). V lost 4 bases, J lost 3 bases, and 14 bases stayed unmatched. Using immunoSEQ multiplex PCR, the repertoire was profiled, and TCRdb retains in-frame clones only, with some absent. Of roughly 250,000 clones in the sample, 75% to 90% are singletons; the top ten hold roughly 3.1%. This clone came up a few times. J is TRBJ2-6 and V is TRBV19, with TRBD2 matching over 8 bases. The receptor comes from a woman aged 40-49 years with acute COVID-19. Sequenced: PBMCs or T cells enriched from blood (not recorded which). The CDR3 DNA follows: TGTGCCAGTAGTACACCCCGGGGGGGTGGCTACGGTGGGGCCAACGTCCTGACTTTC. Its translation: CASSTPRGGGYGGANVLTF.